These T cell receptor beta chains were read from a single sample in a study of blood T cells in healthy people across ages. TCRdb reprocessed the 5' RACE reads via MiXCR and lists one record per CDR3 protein. The table has over 500,000 distinct CDR3 sequences, around 50% seen once. The specimen was blood. The source of these receptors is a woman older than 75 in good health. Each CDR3 is given with its conserved first and last residue. A D gene is named only where the DNA matches it firmly. Only part of the rows carry a size: once, few, many, or a class if the clone is expanded.

CDR3nt	CDR3aa	j_gene	v_gene	d_gene	abundance
TGTGCCAGCAGTTACATCGAGGGGCTAGCGGGCGACGGGGAGTACTTC	CASSYIEGLAGDGEYF	TRBJ2-4	TRBV2	TRBD2	-
TGTGCCAGCAGCCAAGGGGCTAGCGGACTCACCGGGGAGCTGTTTTTT	CASSQGASGLTGELFF	TRBJ2-2	TRBV4-2	TRBD2	few
TGTGCCAGCAGCCTCGGACTAGCGGGAGATGTAGATACGCAGTATTTT	CASSLGLAGDVDTQYF	TRBJ2-3	TRBV11-2	TRBD2	-
TGCAGCGTGATGGACACCCGGGGCTATGGCTACACCTTC	CSVMDTRGYGYTF	TRBJ1-2	TRBV29-1	-	-
TGCGCCAGCAGCCTGCAGGGTGTGGTTCCGATGAACGAGCAGTACTTC	CASSLQGVVPMNEQYF	TRBJ2-7	TRBV5-1	-	few
TGCAGTGCACCTAACCACCGCCGGACTAGCGGGAGAGAGGGGGGGAACTACGAGCAGTACTTC	CSAPNHRRTSGREGGNYEQYF	TRBJ2-7	TRBV20-1	TRBD2	few
TGCGCCAGCAGCTTGGGTTCCCAGAACATTCAGTACTTC	CASSLGSQNIQYF	TRBJ2-4	TRBV5-1	-	-
TGTGCCAGCAGCGGACAGGGCTTGATGGCAGATACGCAGTATTTT	CASSGQGLMADTQYF	TRBJ2-3	TRBV2	TRBD1	-
TGTGCCAGCAGCTCCGGGACACCCAATGAGCTGTACTTC	CASSSGTPNELYF	TRBJ2-7	TRBV7-2	-	-
TGCAGTGCTCTCCCCCAGGGTGTGGGAGAGACCCAGTACTTC	CSALPQGVGETQYF	TRBJ2-5	TRBV20-1	-	many
TGTGCCAGCAGTTCGCCCAGCGGGGGGCTCCATCAGACCCAGTACTTC	CASSSPSGGLHQTQYF	TRBJ2-5	TRBV11-2	TRBD2	once
TGTGCGATCGGTTCGGGAGTTAATGAGCAGTTCTTC	CAIGSGVNEQFF	TRBJ2-1	TRBV7-2	-	-
TGTGCCAGCAGCCCGGGACTAGCGAATTCAGAGACCCAGTACTTC	CASSPGLANSETQYF	TRBJ2-5	TRBV3-1	TRBD2	few
TGTGCCAGCAGTTTATGGGAGGGAACTGAAGCTTTCTTT	CASSLWEGTEAFF	TRBJ1-1	TRBV28	-	-
TGTGCCATCAGTGAGAATAAGGTGGGAAACACCATATATTTT	CAISENKVGNTIYF	TRBJ1-3	TRBV10-3	-	-
TGTGCCAGCACCCTCACCATCGACCGCACCTACGAGCAGTACTTC	CASTLTIDRTYEQYF	TRBJ2-7	TRBV21-1	-	-
TGCGCCAGCAGCACCTACGGGCGGGCGAGCTCCTACAATGAGCAGTTCTTC	CASSTYGRASSYNEQFF	TRBJ2-1	TRBV5-1	-	many
TGTGCCAGCAGCTGGGCGGGGCCGGGCGTCGATGAGCAGTTCTTC	CASSWAGPGVDEQFF	TRBJ2-1	TRBV7-2	-	-
TGTGCCAGCAGCCAAGGCTCTAGCGGGATTGAGACCCAGTACTTC	CASSQGSSGIETQYF	TRBJ2-5	TRBV3-1	TRBD2	few
TGTGCCAGCAAGAAGGGGGAAGTGTACAATGAGCAGTTCTTC	CASKKGEVYNEQFF	TRBJ2-1	TRBV27	-	many
TGTGCCAGCAATGAGCCCCTAGCGGGTCTATACAATGAGCAGTTCTTC	CASNEPLAGLYNEQFF	TRBJ2-1	TRBV12-3/TRBV12-4	TRBD2	once
TGTGCCAGCAGCTTGTGGTTTCGTGGGACAGGGAGGGAGCAGTACTTC	CASSLWFRGTGREQYF	TRBJ2-7	TRBV7-6	TRBD1	few